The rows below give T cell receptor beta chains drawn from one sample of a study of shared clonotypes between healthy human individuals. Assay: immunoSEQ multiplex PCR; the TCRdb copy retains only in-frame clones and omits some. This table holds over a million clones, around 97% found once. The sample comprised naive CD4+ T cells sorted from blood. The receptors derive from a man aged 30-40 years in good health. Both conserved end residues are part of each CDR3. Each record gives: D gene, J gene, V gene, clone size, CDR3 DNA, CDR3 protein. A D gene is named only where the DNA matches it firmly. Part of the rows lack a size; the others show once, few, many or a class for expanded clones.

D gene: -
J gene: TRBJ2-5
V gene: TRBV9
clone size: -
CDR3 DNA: TGTGCCAGCAGCGTAGGGACAGCCTTGGGGACCCAGTACTTC
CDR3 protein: CASSVGTALGTQYF

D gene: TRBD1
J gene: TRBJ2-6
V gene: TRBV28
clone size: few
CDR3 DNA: TGTGCCAGCAGTTTAGCGGACAGGAGGAATTCTGGGGCCAACGTCCTGACTTTC
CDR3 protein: CASSLADRRNSGANVLTF

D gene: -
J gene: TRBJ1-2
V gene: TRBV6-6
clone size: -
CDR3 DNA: TGTGCCAGCAGCCTACCTGACTTCAGCTATGGCTACACCTTC
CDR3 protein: CASSLPDFSYGYTF

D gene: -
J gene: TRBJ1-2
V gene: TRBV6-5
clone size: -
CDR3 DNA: TGTGCCAGCACAGACGCATCTAACTATGGCTACACCTTC
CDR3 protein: CASTDASNYGYTF

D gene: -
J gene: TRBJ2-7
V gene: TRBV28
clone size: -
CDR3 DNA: TGTGCCAGCAGCCAAATCGGGGACTCCGGGTCGTACGAGCAGTACTTC
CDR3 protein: CASSQIGDSGSYEQYF

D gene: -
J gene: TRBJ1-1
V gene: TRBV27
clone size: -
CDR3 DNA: TGTGCCAGCAGTAAGGACAGTAACACTGAAGCTTTCTTT
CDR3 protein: CASSKDSNTEAFF

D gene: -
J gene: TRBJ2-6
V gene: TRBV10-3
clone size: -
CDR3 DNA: TGTGCCGCCTCCGGGACATCACTCGCGTGGGGGGCCAACGTCCTGACTTTC
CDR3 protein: CAASGTSLAWGANVLTF

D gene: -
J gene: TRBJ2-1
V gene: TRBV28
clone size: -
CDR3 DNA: TGTGCCAGCAGTTCCCAGGGTTACAATGAGCAGTTCTTC
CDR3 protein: CASSSQGYNEQFF

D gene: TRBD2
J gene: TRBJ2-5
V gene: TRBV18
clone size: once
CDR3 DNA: TGTGCCAGCTCACTCGGTCTAGCGGGAACCCAAGAGACCCAGTACTTC
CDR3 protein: CASSLGLAGTQETQYF

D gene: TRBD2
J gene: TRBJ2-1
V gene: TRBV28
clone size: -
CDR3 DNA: TGTGCCAGCAGTTTCCTAGCGGGAGGGCCAGATGAGCAGTTCTTC
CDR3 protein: CASSFLAGGPDEQFF

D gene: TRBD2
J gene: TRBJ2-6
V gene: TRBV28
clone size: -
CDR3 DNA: TGTGCCAGCATTACAGGGACTAGCGGGAGGGGGGCCACGGCCAACGTCCTGACTTTC
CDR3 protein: CASITGTSGRGATANVLTF

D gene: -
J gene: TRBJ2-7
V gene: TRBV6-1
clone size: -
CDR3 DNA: TGTGCCAGCAGCCGGGACGCAACCTCCTACGAGCAGTACTTC
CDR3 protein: CASSRDATSYEQYF

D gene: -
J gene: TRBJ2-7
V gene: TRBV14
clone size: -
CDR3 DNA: TGTGCCAGCAGCCAAGACGTGACTAGTATCAGGGAGCAGTACTTC
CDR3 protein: CASSQDVTSIREQYF

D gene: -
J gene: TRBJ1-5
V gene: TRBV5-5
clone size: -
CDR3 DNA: TGTGCCAGCAGCTCCCAGTTCAATCAGCCCCAGCATTTT
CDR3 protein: CASSSQFNQPQHF

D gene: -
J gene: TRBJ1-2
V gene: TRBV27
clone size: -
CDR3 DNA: TGTGCCAGCAGTTTTTCCCGCAACTATGGCTACACCTTC
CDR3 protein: CASSFSRNYGYTF

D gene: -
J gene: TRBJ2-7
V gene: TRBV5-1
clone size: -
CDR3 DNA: TGCGCCAGCAGCCCTCTGAGGGGGAGTTCGTTAATCGAGCAGTACTTC
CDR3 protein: CASSPLRGSSLIEQYF

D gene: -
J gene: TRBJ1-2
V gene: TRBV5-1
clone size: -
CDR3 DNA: TGCGCCAGCAGCTTGACGGGCGGGTCCTATGGCTACACCTTC
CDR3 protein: CASSLTGGSYGYTF

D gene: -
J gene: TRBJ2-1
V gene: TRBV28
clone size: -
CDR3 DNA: TGTGCCAGCAGTTTCGTCGGGGGGCAGTTCTTC
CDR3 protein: CASSFVGGQFF

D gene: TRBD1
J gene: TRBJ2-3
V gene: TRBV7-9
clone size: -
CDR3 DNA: TGTGCCAGCAGACCACGGACAGGGAGCACAGATACGCAGTATTTT
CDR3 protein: CASRPRTGSTDTQYF

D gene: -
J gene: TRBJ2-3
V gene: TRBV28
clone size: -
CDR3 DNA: TGTGCCAGCAGTTTATCGGGCGCCTATACGCAGTATTTT
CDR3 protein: CASSLSGAYTQYF

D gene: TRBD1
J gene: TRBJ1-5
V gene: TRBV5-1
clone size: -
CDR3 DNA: TGCGCCAGCAGGCTCATGACAGGGGGCCATCAGCCCCAGCATTTT
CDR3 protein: CASRLMTGGHQPQHF

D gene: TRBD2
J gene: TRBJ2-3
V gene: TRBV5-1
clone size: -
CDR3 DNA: TGCGCCAGCGCTAGCGGGGACGTCACAGATACGCAGTATTTT
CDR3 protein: CASASGDVTDTQYF

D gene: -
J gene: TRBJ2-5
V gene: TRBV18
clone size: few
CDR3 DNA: TGTGCCAGCTCACCACTGGAAGAGACCCAGTACTTC
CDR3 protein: CASSPLEETQYF

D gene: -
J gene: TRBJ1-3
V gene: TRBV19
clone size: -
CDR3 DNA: TGTGCCAGTATCCGGACGGGTTCTGGAAACACCATATATTTT
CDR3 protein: CASIRTGSGNTIYF

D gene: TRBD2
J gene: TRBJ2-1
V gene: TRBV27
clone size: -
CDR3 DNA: TGTGCCAGCAGCCCCCTTAGCGGGAGGTTATCTGAGCAGTTCTTC
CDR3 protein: CASSPLSGRLSEQFF

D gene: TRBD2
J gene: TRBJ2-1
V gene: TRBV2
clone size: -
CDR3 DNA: TGTGCCAGCAGTGAGTCTAGCGGGGGCTACAATGAGCAGTTCTTC
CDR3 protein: CASSESSGGYNEQFF

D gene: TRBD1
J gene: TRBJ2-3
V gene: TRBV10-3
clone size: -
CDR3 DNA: TGTGCCATCAGACGACAGGGTAACACAGATACGCAGTATTTT
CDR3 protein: CAIRRQGNTDTQYF

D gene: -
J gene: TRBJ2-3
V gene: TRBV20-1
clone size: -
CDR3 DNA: TGCAGTGCTTTAGTCCCAGATACGCAGTATTTT
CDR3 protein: CSALVPDTQYF

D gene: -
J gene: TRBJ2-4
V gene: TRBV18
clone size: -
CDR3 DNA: TGTGCCAGCTCCGACAGGCCCCGAACCAACATTCAGTACTTC
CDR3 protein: CASSDRPRTNIQYF

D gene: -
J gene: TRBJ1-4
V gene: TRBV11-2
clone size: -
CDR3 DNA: TGTGCCAGCAGCTTAGGCGGCTCAACTAATGAAAAACTGTTTTTT
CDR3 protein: CASSLGGSTNEKLFF

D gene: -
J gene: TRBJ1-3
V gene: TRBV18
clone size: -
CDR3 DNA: TGTGCCAGCTCACCGAAAGGAGGGGACAACACCATATATTTT
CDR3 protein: CASSPKGGDNTIYF

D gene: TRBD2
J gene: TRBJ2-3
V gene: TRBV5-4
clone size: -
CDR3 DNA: TGTGCCAGCGGTCCTAGCGGGAGGGCCGGCGCAGATACGCAGTATTTT
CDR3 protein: CASGPSGRAGADTQYF

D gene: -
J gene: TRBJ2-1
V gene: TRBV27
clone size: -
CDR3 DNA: TGTGCCAGCAGTTCTCTGGGGTTTTGGGGAGTCTACAATGAGCAGTTCTTC
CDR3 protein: CASSSLGFWGVYNEQFF

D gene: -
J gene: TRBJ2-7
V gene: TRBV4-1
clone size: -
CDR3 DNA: TGCGCCAGCAGCCAAGTGGCGGCGGGTAGGCGGTACGAGCAGTACTTC
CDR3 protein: CASSQVAAGRRYEQYF

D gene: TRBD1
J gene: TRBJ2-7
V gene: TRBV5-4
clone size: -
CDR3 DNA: TGTGCCAGCAGCTTTTTTATGGGACAGGGGGAGTACTTC
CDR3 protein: CASSFFMGQGEYF

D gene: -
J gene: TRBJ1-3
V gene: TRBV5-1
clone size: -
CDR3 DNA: TGCGCCAGCAGCGAGGGTGGTGAAAACACCATATATTTT
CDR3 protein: CASSEGGENTIYF

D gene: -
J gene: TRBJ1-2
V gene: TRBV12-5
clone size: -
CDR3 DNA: TGTGCTAGTGGTTGGGAAGGCTATGGCTACACCTTC
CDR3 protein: CASGWEGYGYTF

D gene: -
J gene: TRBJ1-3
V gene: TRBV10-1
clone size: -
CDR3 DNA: TGCGCCACGTCGCCCCGACGCTCTGGAAACACCATATATTTT
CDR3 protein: CATSPRRSGNTIYF

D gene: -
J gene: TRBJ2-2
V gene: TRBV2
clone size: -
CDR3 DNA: TGTGCCAGCAGTGAAGTACCATACGGTAGCGCGAACACCGGGGAGCTGTTTTTT
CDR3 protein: CASSEVPYGSANTGELFF

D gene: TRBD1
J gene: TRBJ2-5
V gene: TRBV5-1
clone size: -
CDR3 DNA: TGCGCCAGCAGCTCGACCGGGACAGGAATCCAAGAGACCCAGTACTTC
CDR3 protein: CASSSTGTGIQETQYF

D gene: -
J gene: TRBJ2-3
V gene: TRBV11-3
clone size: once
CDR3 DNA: TGTGCCAGCAGCTGGGCCACAGACACAGATACGCAGTATTTT
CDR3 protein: CASSWATDTDTQYF

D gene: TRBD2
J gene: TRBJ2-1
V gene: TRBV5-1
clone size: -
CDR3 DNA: TGCGCCAGCAGCTTGCCGGTCCTAGCGGGCTACAATGAGCAGTTCTTC
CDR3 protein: CASSLPVLAGYNEQFF

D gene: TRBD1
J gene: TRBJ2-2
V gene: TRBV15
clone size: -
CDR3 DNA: TGTGCCACCAGCAGAGGGGGACAGGCGAACACCGGGGAGCTGTTTTTT
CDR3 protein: CATSRGGQANTGELFF

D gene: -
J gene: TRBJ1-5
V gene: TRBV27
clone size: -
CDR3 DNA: TGTGCCAGCAGTTCCACGGGACCGGCCCCGTATAGCAATCAGCCCCAGCATTTT
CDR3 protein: CASSSTGPAPYSNQPQHF

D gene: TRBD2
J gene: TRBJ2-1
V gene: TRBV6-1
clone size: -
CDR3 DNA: TGTGCCAGCACCTGGACTAGCGGGAGTCCGGGGGAGCAGTTCTTC
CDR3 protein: CASTWTSGSPGEQFF

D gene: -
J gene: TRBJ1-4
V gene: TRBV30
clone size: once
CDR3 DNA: TGTGCCTGGAGTGGGACAGCAAATGAAAAACTGTTTTTT
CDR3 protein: CAWSGTANEKLFF

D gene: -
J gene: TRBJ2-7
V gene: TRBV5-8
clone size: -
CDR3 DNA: TGTGCCAGCCAAGGACCCCGGGACACGTTCTACGAGCAGTACTTC
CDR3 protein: CASQGPRDTFYEQYF

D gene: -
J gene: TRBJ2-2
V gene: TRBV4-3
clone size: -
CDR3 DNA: TGCGCCAGCAGCCAAGATTCCCGGCTGCTGTTTTTT
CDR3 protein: CASSQDSRLLFF

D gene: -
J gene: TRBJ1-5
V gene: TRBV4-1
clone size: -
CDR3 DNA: TGCGCCAGCAGCCAAGATTCGGGCAGGGGACCGAATCAGCCCCAGCATTTT
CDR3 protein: CASSQDSGRGPNQPQHF